These 4 T cell receptor beta chains were all obtained from the same sample, sequenced in a study of CD4 T cells in relation to SARS-CoV-2 and coronaviruses. TCRdb's table, derived via immunoSEQ multiplex PCR, lists solely in-frame clones and lacks some. Found here are around 16,000 clones, over 60% of them singletons; the top ten hold about 30%. Before the COVID-19 pandemic, during about 2010-2019, CD4+ T cells were taken from unexposed donors. After roughly ten days of culture, CD4+ T cells were isolated. These receptors lack a known antigen. The sequenced sample was CD4+ T cells from PBMCs, cultured in vitro. The receptors were sampled from a human donor in good health.

This clone was recorded a few times. V is TRBV28 and J is TRBJ1-1; maybe TRBD1 (5 bases). The V and J ends lost 4 bases and 8 bases respectively, with 14 bases between them. This CDR3 contains 13 residues. Germline-derived CDR1 and CDR2 are MDHEN and SYDVKM. This chain's CDR3 is CASSSPPGPEAFF. In DNA form, the CDR3 reads TGTGCCAGCAGTTCGCCCCCGGGGCCCGAAGCTTTCTTT.

The chain recombines TRBV4-1 with TRBJ1-1; D is ambiguous. Trimming cost V 0 bases and J 1 base, with 6 bases left between them. This CDR3 is built from 14 residues. Germline-derived CDR1 and CDR2 are MGHRA and YSYEKL. The CDR3 protein is CASSQEFSNTEAFF. DNA of the CDR3: TGCGCCAGCAGCCAAGAGTTTTCGAACACTGAAGCTTTCTTT.

The V gene is TRBV7-9, the J gene TRBJ1-5, with 8 positions matching TRBD1. V was clipped by 2 bases and J by 2 bases; unmatched bases: 2. The germline V gene has CDR1 SEHNR and CDR2 FQNEAQ (reference sequence). This CDR3 spans 15 amino acids. CDR3 bases: TGTGCCAGCAGCTTACAGGGGGCCGGCAATCAGCCCCAGCATTTT. Translation gives CASSLQGAGNQPQHF.

The rearrangement uses TRBV6-5 and TRBJ1-2; D ambiguous. The length of the CDR3 is 12 residues. Trimming pared 11 bases from V and 6 bases from J, leaving 16 bases between. Germline-derived CDR1 and CDR2 are MNHEY and SVGAGI. The CDR3 region has the DNA TGTGCCGCAAAGGACGGCACGGATGGCTACACCTTC. Amino acids: CAAKDGTDGYTF.